The clone carrying this TCR beta chain was recorded once. This CDR3 region has 14 residues. V was shortened by 11 bases and J by 3 bases, with 17 bases between the two germline ends. Germline values: CDR1 MNHEY, CDR2 SVGAGI. Original processing notes: Estimates of nucleated cell counts were drawn from the amplification of reference gene primers. TCRdb's copy holds only in-frame clones and misses some; the assay was immunoSEQ multiplex PCR. For V, J and clone size, that table is used; D and trimming come from the DNA. The repertoire consists of roughly 170,000 clones, with 81% occurring once and the leading ten covering around 5.1%. The sample comes from a study of blood T cell repertoires in COVID-19.

The sequencing input was PBMCs or T cells enriched from blood (not recorded which). The rearrangement links TRBV6-5 to TRBJ1-3; possible D gene TRBD1, 5 bases. The TCR originated in a woman aged 40 to 50 with acute COVID-19. CDR3 coding DNA: TGTGCCTCGATGGGCAGGGCCCTTGGAAACACCATATATTTT. Translated, it gives CASMGRALGNTIYF.